These 11 T cell receptor beta chains were sequenced from one sample in a study of cytomegalovirus exposure and HLA in healthy donors. With 60 Vbeta and 13 Jbeta primers, the PCR was carried out. Only in-frame clones appear in the TCRdb table, and some are missing; sequencing was by immunoSEQ multiplex PCR. The sample contains about 190,000 clones, almost 75% of which appear only once. Sequencing input: PBMCs. The receptor set was obtained from a woman aged 30 to 39 in good health and CMV-seropositive.

The chain is built from TRBV6-5 and TRBJ2-1; possibly TRBD1 for D (6 bases). The CDR3 sequence is 15 residues long. Trimming pared 6 bases from V and 1 base from J, leaving 13 bases between. Germline V gene sequence: CDR1 MNHEY, CDR2 SVGAGI. CDR3 nucleotide sequence: TGTGCCAGCAGCCAACGGACAGTATCCTACAATGAGCAGTTCTTC. Translating it yields CASSQRTVSYNEQFF.

The chain uses TRBV5-1 and TRBJ2-1, with 15 bases that match TRBD2. The V segment lost 3 bases and the J segment 4 bases; nucleotides outside the gene matches: 8. CDR3 length equals 18 residues. Germline CDR1 SGHRS, CDR2 YFSETQ. CDR3 in amino acids: CASSWGTSGRPIYNEQFF. DNA for the CDR3: TGCGCCAGCAGCTGGGGGACTAGCGGGAGGCCGATTTACAATGAGCAGTTCTTC.

The chain has TRBV5-1 and TRBJ2-7; 10 bases agree with TRBD2. The germline gives CDR1 SGHRS, CDR2 YFSETQ. This CDR3 spans 15 amino acids. Germline trimming cut 0 bases from V and 2 bases from J; bases unmatched to any gene: 2. CDR3 sequence reads: CASSLDSGGTYEQYF. Written as DNA, the CDR3 is TGCGCCAGCAGCTTGGATAGCGGGGGGACCTACGAGCAGTACTTC.

This clone has just one count. The chain has TRBV14 and TRBJ2-1; D ambiguous. Germline CDR1 and CDR2: SGHDN and FVKESK. V shed 2 bases and J shed 0 bases, with 8 bases lying between them. CDR3 length: 15 amino acids. The CDR3 DNA is TGTGCCAGCAGCCAATCTGCTAGCTCCTACAATGAGCAGTTCTTC. Translated, it gives CASSQSASSYNEQFF.

The chain employs TRBV5-1 and TRBJ1-6; 9 bases map to TRBD1. Per germline, CDR1 SGHRS and CDR2 YFSETQ. The trim removed 3 bases at V and 5 bases at J, leaving 3 bases unmatched. The CDR3 loop spans 15 amino acids. CDR3 coding DNA: TGCGCCAGCAGCTACGGGACAGGGAATAATTCACCCCTCCACTTT. It encodes CASSYGTGNNSPLHF.

This clone was found a few times. The chain combines TRBV2 with TRBJ2-7, with D uncertain. The germline V gene encodes CDR1 SNHLY and CDR2 FYNNEI. The CDR3 extends over 14 amino acids. Between the trimmed V and J ends, which lost 4 bases and 5 bases, there was a span of 15 bases. CDR3 residues: CASSGFRSFDEQYF. The CDR3 DNA reads TGTGCCAGCAGTGGGTTCAGGTCCTTTGACGAGCAGTACTTC.

This chain uses TRBV5-1 with TRBJ1-1; a possible D gene is TRBD1 (6 bases). The CDR3 extends over 13 amino acids. The germline V and J ends were trimmed by 6 bases and 6 bases, with 15 bases remaining between them. The V gene's germline CDR1 is SGHRS and CDR2 YFSETQ. CDR3 in DNA: TGCGCCAGCACCGTACAGGGAACGGCTGAAGCTTTCTTT. This translates into CASTVQGTAEAFF.

This CDR3 reads CASSQVPLGTGITEAFF. CDR3 bases: TGTGCCAGCAGCCAAGTCCCCCTCGGGACAGGGATAACTGAAGCTTTCTTT. The rearrangement uses TRBV4-2 and TRBJ1-1; 9 bases map to TRBD1. CDR3 length equals 17 residues. Trimming removed 1 base from V and 5 bases from J; junction bases left unmatched: 11. Germline V gene lookup returns CDR1 LGHNA and CDR2 YNFKEQ.

The chain joins TRBV5-5 to TRBJ2-7; TRBD1 matches 9 bases. The germline V gene encodes CDR1 SGHKS and CDR2 YYEKEE (reference sequence). V was clipped by 2 bases and J by 3 bases; unmatched bases: 3. The CDR3 is 14 amino acids. The CDR3 sequence is CASSLTTGGYEQYF. CDR3 nucleotide sequence: TGTGCCAGCAGCTTAACGACAGGGGGCTACGAGCAGTACTTC.

The chain combines TRBV27 with TRBJ2-1; 10 bases map to TRBD2. CDR3 length: 15 amino acids. The V segment lost 4 bases and the J segment 4 bases; nucleotides outside the gene matches: 4. CDR1 and CDR2 from the germline V gene are MNHEY and SMNVEV (reference sequence). The CDR3 DNA sequence: TGTGCCAGCAGTTCCGAACTAGCGGGATACAATGAGCAGTTCTTC. This codes for CASSSELAGYNEQFF.

This chain connects TRBV28 to TRBJ1-6; weak D call: TRBD1 (6 bases). This CDR3 spans 15 amino acids. The V end was cut by 5 bases, the J end by 3 bases, with 11 bases between. Per the germline V gene, CDR1 is MDHEN and CDR2 is SYDVKM. Here the CDR3 DNA reads TGTGCCAGCAGTCTTGACAGGAGCTATAATTCACCCCTCCACTTT. Translating gives CASSLDRSYNSPLHF.